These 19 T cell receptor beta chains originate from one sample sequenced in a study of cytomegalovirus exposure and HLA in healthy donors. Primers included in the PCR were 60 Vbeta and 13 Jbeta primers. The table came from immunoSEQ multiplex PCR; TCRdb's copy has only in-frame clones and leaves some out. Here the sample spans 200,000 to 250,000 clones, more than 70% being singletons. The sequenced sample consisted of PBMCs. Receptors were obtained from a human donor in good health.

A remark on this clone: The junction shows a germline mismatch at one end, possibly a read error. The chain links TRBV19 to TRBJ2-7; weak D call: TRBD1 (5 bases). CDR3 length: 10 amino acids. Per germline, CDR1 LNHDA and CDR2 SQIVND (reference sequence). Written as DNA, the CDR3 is TGTGCCAGTAGTATCAGGGCTAGTTTCTTC. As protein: CASSIRASFF.

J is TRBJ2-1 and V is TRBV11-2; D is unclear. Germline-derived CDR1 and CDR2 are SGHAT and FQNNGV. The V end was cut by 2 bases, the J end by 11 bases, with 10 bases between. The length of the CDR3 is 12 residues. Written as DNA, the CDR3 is TGTGCCAGCAGCTTAATTCCGGGTAAGCAGTTCTTC. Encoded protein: CASSLIPGKQFF.

CDR3: CASSVQGIQSGYEQYF. The CDR3 DNA sequence: TGCGCCAGCAGCGTACAGGGAATCCAATCAGGCTACGAGCAGTACTTC. The chain combines TRBV5-1 with TRBJ2-7; D perhaps matches TRBD1 (6 bases). Germline V gene sequence: CDR1 SGHRS, CDR2 YFSETQ. The CDR3 has 16 residues. V gave up 4 bases and J gave up 3 bases, with 20 bases separating them.

The CDR3 here is CASRSTTGGGAETQYF. The CDR3 region has the DNA TGTGCCAGCAGATCCACGACAGGGGGAGGTGCGGAGACCCAGTACTTC. The rearrangement joins TRBV7-6 to TRBJ2-5, with 9 positions matching TRBD1. V lost 6 bases, J lost 5 bases, and 13 bases stayed unmatched. Germline V gene data show CDR1 as SGHVS and CDR2 as FNYEAQ. This CDR3 is built from 16 residues.

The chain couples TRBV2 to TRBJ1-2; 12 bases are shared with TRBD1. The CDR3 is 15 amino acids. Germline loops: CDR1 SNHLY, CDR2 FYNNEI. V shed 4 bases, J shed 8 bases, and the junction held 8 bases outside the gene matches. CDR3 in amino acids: CASSGGTGGFGGYTF. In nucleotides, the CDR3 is TGTGCCAGCAGTGGGGGGACAGGGGGCTTTGGCGGCTACACCTTC.

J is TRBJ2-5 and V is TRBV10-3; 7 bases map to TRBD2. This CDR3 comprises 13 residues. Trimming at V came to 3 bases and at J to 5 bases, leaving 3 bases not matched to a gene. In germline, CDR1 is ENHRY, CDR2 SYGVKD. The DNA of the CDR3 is TGTGCCATCAGTGAACGGGGAGGGGAGACCCAGTACTTC. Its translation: CAISERGGETQYF.

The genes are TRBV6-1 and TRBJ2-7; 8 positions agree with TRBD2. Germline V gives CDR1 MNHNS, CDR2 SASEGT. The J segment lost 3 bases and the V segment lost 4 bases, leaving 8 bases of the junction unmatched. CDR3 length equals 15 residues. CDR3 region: CASSAPGLVNYEQYF. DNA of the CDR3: TGTGCCAGCAGTGCTCCGGGACTAGTTAACTACGAGCAGTACTTC.

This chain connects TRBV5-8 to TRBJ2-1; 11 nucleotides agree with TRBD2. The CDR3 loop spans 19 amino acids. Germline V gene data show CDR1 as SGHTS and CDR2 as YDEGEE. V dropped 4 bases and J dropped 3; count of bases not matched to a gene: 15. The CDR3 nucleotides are TGTGCCAGCAGCCAACCGGGACAGGGTAGCGGGAGGGGCTACAATGAGCAGTTCTTC. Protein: CASSQPGQGSGRGYNEQFF.

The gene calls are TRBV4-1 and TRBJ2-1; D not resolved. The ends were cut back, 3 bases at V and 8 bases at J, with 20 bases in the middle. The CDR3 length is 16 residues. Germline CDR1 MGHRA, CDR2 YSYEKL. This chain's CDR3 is CASSQVSGFSLYEQFF. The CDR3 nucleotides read TGCGCCAGCAGCCAGGTCTCCGGTTTTTCATTATATGAGCAGTTCTTC.

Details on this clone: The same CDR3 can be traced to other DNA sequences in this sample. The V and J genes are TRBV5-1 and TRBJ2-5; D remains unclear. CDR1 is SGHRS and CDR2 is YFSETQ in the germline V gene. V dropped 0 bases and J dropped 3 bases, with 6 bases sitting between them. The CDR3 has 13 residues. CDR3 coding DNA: TGCGCCAGCAGCTTGGGCACTGAAGAGACCCAGTACTTC. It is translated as CASSLGTEETQYF.

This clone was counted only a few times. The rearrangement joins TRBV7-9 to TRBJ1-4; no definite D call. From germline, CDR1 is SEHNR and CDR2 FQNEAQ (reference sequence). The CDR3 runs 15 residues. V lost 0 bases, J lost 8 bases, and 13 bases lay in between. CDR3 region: CASSLATGLGEKLFF. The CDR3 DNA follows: TGTGCCAGCAGCTTAGCAACGGGGTTAGGCGAAAAACTGTTTTTT.

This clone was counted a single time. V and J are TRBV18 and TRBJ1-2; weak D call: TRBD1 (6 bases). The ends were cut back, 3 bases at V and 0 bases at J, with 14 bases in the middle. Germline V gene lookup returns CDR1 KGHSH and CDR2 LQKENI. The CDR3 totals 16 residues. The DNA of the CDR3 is TGTGCCAGCTCACCGGGTACAGGGATGACTAACTATGGCTACACCTTC. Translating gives CASSPGTGMTNYGYTF.

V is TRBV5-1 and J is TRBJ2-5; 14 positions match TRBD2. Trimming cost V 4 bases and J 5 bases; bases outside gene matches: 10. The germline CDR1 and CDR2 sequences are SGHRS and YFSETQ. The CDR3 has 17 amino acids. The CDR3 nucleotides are TGCGCCAGCAGCCCCGGTCTTAGACTAGCGGGAGGGGAGACCCAGTACTTC. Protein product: CASSPGLRLAGGETQYF.

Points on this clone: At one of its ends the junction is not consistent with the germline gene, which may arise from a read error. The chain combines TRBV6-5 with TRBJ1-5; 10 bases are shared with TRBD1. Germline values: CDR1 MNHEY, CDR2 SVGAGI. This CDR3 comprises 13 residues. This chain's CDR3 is CASSRTGGQTQHF. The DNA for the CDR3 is TGTGCCAGCAGTCGGACAGGGGGTCAGACCCAGCATTTT.

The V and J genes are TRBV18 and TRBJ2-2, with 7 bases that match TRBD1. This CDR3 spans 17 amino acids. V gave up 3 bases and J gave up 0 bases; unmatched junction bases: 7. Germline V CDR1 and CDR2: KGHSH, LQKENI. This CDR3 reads CASSPDRASANTGELFF. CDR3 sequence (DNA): TGTGCCAGCTCACCCGACAGGGCGTCAGCGAACACCGGGGAGCTGTTTTTT.

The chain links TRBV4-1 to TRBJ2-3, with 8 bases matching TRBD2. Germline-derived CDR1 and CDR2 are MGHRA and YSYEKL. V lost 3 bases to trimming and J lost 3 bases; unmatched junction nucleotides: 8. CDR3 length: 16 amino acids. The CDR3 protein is CASSQRGAGVTDTQYF. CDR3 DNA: TGCGCCAGCAGCCAGAGAGGAGCGGGAGTGACAGATACGCAGTATTTT.

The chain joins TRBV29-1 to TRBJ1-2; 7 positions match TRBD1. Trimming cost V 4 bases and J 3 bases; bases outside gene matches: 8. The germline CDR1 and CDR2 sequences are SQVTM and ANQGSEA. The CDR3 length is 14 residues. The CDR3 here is CSVVGRGVDYGYTF. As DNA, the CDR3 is TGCAGCGTTGTTGGCAGGGGGGTCGACTATGGCTACACCTTC. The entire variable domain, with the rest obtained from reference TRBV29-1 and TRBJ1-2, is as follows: SAVISQKPSRDICQRGTSLTIQCQVDSQVTMMFWYRQQPGQSLTLIATANQGSEATYESGFVIDKFPISRPNLTFSTLTVSNMSPEDSSIYLCSVVGRGVDYGYTFGSGTRLTVV.

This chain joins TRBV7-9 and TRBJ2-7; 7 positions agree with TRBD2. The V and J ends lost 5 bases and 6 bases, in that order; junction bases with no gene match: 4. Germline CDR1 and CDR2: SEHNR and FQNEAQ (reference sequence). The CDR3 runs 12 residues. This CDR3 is CASSDTSVEQYF. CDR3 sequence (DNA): TGTGCCAGCAGCGACACTAGCGTCGAGCAGTACTTC.

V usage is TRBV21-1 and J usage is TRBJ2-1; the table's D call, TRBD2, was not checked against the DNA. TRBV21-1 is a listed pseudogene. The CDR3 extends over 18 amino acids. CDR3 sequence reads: CASSAYDSGTDAYNEQFF. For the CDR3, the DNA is TGTGCCAGCAGCGCCTACGATTCCGGGACTGACGCCTACAATGAGCAGTTCTTC.